The 30 T cell receptor beta chains in this list originate from one sample, sequenced in a study of CD8 T cells in cerebrospinal fluid in Alzheimer's disease. One entry per CDR3 protein, without DNA, is what TCRdb gives after re-calling the 10x single-cell sequencing reads. Recorded for this sample: 550 to 900 distinct CDR3 sequences. Sequenced: cerebrospinal fluid. The origin of the receptors is a human donor in good health.

Its frequency marks this clonotype as medium-sized. The V gene is TRBV6-1, the J gene TRBJ2-7; there is no DNA to check the TCRdb D call of TRBD1. From germline, CDR1 is MNHNS and CDR2 SASEGT. CDR3 length: 13 amino acids. CDR3: CASRGEKYYEQYF.

Frequency places this clonotype as medium-sized. This chain uses TRBV5-6 with TRBJ1-6. In germline, CDR1 is SGHDT, CDR2 YYEEEE. The CDR3 totals 13 residues. The CDR3 protein is CASSRGRNSPLHF.

This clonotype is classed as medium-sized by frequency. This CDR3 reads CASSLASGGNNEQFF. This chain links TRBV9 with TRBJ2-1; TCRdb calls TRBD1, which cannot be checked without DNA. The CDR3 has 15 residues. The germline V gene has CDR1 SGDLS and CDR2 YYNGEE. Combining the CDR3 with reference TRBV9 and TRBJ2-1 gives the whole variable domain DSGVTQTPKHLITATGQRVTLRCSPRSGDLSVYWYQQSLDQGLQFLIQYYNGEERAKGNILERFSAQQFPDLHSELNLSSLELGDSALYFCASSLASGGNNEQFFGPGTRLTVL.

Judged by frequency, this clonotype is medium-sized. CDR3: CASSEVSAGVEQYF. The rearrangement uses TRBV6-1 and TRBJ2-7; there is no DNA to check the TCRdb D call of TRBD1. The CDR3 runs 14 residues. The germline CDR1 and CDR2 sequences are MNHNS and SASEGT.

By frequency, this clonotype registers large (0.1 to 1%). V gene TRBV7-8 combines with J gene TRBJ1-6; TCRdb indicates TRBD1, and absent DNA this call remains unverified. The germline V gene encodes CDR1 SGHVS and CDR2 FQNEAQ. The CDR3 has 16 residues. The chain's CDR3 is CASSLLAGGERSPLHF.

This clonotype is identified as medium-sized from frequency. This chain joins TRBV3-1 and TRBJ2-1. Germline-derived CDR1 and CDR2 are LGHDT and YNNKEL (reference sequence). The CDR3 has 15 amino acids. The CDR3: CASSPTWVSYNEQFF.

This clonotype is labeled medium-sized based on frequency. CDR3 sequence reads: CASSLGVGQRQAFF. The chain couples TRBV11-1 to TRBJ1-1. The CDR3 has 14 residues. Per the germline V gene, CDR1 is SGHAT and CDR2 is FQDESV (reference sequence).

Considering frequency, this clonotype is medium-sized. The genes are TRBV7-9 and TRBJ1-4. Germline CDR1 is SEHNR and CDR2 is FQNEAQ (reference sequence). CDR3 size: 14 residues. The CDR3 loop reads CASSLMTGNEKLFF.

This clonotype ranks as medium-sized in terms of frequency. V and J are TRBV11-2 and TRBJ2-1. Germline CDR1 is SGHAT and CDR2 is FQNNGV. The CDR3 covers 12 residues. CDR3 sequence: CASSLAGHEQFF.

This clonotype is medium-sized by frequency. V is TRBV12-3 or TRBV12-4 and J is TRBJ1-2; without DNA, the TCRdb call of TRBD1 cannot be checked. CDR3 length: 12 residues. The CDR3 is CASSPGGNGYTF.

This clonotype counts as medium-sized by frequency. The CDR3 spells CASSVGLADQETQYF. The chain links TRBV9 to TRBJ2-5; the D call from TCRdb, TRBD2, cannot be confirmed without DNA. Germline lookup yields CDR1 SGDLS and CDR2 YYNGEE. The CDR3 is 15 residues long.

Considering frequency, this clonotype is medium-sized. V usage is TRBV2 and J usage is TRBJ1-4. The CDR3 has 14 amino acids. Germline CDR1 is SNHLY and CDR2 is FYNNEI. The CDR3 sequence is CASSVTPTNEKLFF.

This clonotype is called medium-sized based on its frequency. This chain connects TRBV5-1 to TRBJ2-2; without DNA, the TCRdb call of TRBD1 cannot be checked. The CDR3 runs to 18 residues. Germline CDR1 SGHRS, CDR2 YFSETQ. CDR3: CASSLARTVGRGTGELFF.

This clonotype registers medium-sized by frequency. The chain couples TRBV15 to TRBJ1-5; TCRdb's D gene call, TRBD1, goes unchecked for lack of DNA. The CDR3 runs to 17 residues. Germline V gives CDR1 LNHNV, CDR2 YYDKDF (reference sequence). The CDR3 spells CATSRGGQGASNQPQHF.

This clonotype is identified as medium-sized from frequency. V gene TRBV10-1 combines with J gene TRBJ2-7; the TRBD1 assignment by TCRdb is unverifiable without DNA. The CDR3 runs 13 residues. CDR1 and CDR2 (germline): WNHNN, SYGVQD (reference sequence). CDR3 sequence: CASSGDSSYEQYF.

This clonotype is called medium-sized based on its frequency. V is TRBV7-2 and J is TRBJ2-5; TCRdb gives TRBD2 as the D gene, but with no DNA this cannot be confirmed. The CDR3 contains 16 residues. Germline lookup yields CDR1 SGHTA and CDR2 FQGNSA. This chain's CDR3 is CASSLGLAGGVETQYF.

The chain employs TRBV28 and TRBJ2-3; TCRdb names TRBD1, which stays unverified in the absence of DNA. CDR1 and CDR2 from the germline V gene are MDHEN and SYDVKM. This CDR3 spans 15 amino acids. The CDR3 loop is CASMGGGADTDTQYF.

The chain is built from TRBV24-1 and TRBJ2-7. CDR1 is KGHDR and CDR2 is SFDVKD in the germline V gene. The CDR3 spans 12 residues. Here the CDR3 reads CATSDLAGEQYF.

This clonotype is identified as large (0.1 to 1%) from frequency. The rearrangement uses TRBV27 and TRBJ2-1. CDR1 is MNHEY and CDR2 is SMNVEV in the germline V gene (reference sequence). This CDR3 is built from 12 residues. This CDR3 reads CASSLSGDEQFF.

In terms of frequency, this clonotype is large. The chain employs TRBV20-1 and TRBJ2-5; no DNA is available, so the TRBD1 call from TCRdb remains unchecked. The CDR3 contains 15 residues. Germline assignment: CDR1 DFQATT and CDR2 SNEGSKA (reference sequence). The CDR3 loop is CSAATGGRGAETQYF.

This clonotype is labeled large based on frequency. V gene TRBV6-1 combines with J gene TRBJ2-1. Germline loops: CDR1 MNHNS, CDR2 SASEGT. CDR3 length: 12 residues. CDR3 loop: CASKPTASEQFF.

This clonotype is called large (0.1 to 1%) based on its frequency. This chain connects TRBV25-1 to TRBJ1-6; with no DNA, the TCRdb D assignment of TRBD1 cannot be verified. Germline assignment: CDR1 MGHDK and CDR2 SYGVNS. The CDR3 contains 13 residues. CDR3: CASSWTGGSPLHF.

This clonotype registers medium-sized by frequency. J is TRBJ1-4 and V is TRBV6-5; TCRdb calls TRBD1, which cannot be checked without DNA. The CDR3 is 17 amino acids. Germline loops: CDR1 MNHEY, CDR2 SVGAGI. CDR3 residues: CASSYALPGATNEKLFF.

In terms of frequency, this clonotype is medium-sized (0.01 to 0.1%). The V gene is TRBV19, the J gene TRBJ1-3; the TCRdb D gene call, TRBD1, has no DNA to confirm it. The CDR3 consists of 15 residues. Germline V lookup: CDR1 LNHDA, CDR2 SQIVND (reference sequence). The CDR3 spells CASNPGTLPGNTIYF.

Judged by frequency, this clonotype is medium-sized. This sequence joins TRBV28 and TRBJ1-5; TCRdb calls TRBD1, which cannot be checked without DNA. CDR1 MDHEN and CDR2 SYDVKM come from the germline V gene. The CDR3 extends over 16 amino acids. The CDR3 region is CANGPGGTASNQPQHF.

Frequency places this clonotype as medium-sized. V is TRBV4-2 and J is TRBJ2-6; TCRdb designates TRBD1, a call that cannot be tested without DNA. The CDR3 runs 18 residues. The germline CDR1 and CDR2 sequences are LGHNA and YNFKEQ. The CDR3 here is CASSQVATAGSGANVLTF.

This clonotype counts as medium-sized by frequency. The V call is TRBV10-1, the J call TRBJ1-1; TCRdb's assignment of TRBD1 cannot be checked, as there is no DNA. The CDR3 runs to 13 residues. Germline V gene sequence: CDR1 WNHNN, CDR2 SYGVQD (reference sequence). The CDR3 reads CASSEDSQKGAFF.

V usage is TRBV30 and J usage is TRBJ1-4. This CDR3 is built from 12 residues. Germline values: CDR1 GTSNPN, CDR2 SVGIG (reference sequence). The CDR3: CAWTATNEKLFF.

This clonotype is medium-sized (0.01 to 0.1%) by frequency. The chain employs TRBV29-1 and TRBJ1-2. The CDR3 is 12 amino acids. Germline V lookup: CDR1 SQVTM, CDR2 ANQGSEA. CDR3 loop: CSSREGDYGYTF.

By frequency, this clonotype is medium-sized. The J gene is TRBJ1-1, the V gene TRBV5-4; as DNA is missing, the TRBD1 call by TCRdb cannot be tested. The germline CDR1 and CDR2 sequences are SGHNT and YYREEE (reference sequence). The CDR3 runs to 15 residues. The CDR3 spells CASSLGLRGNTEAFF.